This T cell receptor (beta chain) was sequenced during a study of T-cell memory formation after mild COVID-19. Trimming took off 2 bases at V and 8 bases at J, with 7 bases between the two ends. The length of the CDR3 is 12 residues. The germline gives CDR1 SGHTA, CDR2 FQGNSA. TCRdb fed the 5' RACE reads into MiXCR, producing one record per CDR3 protein. The sample has roughly 200,000 distinct CDR3 sequences; 16% are singletons. This clonotype was observed a few times. The rearrangement joins TRBV7-2 to TRBJ2-1; D remains unclear. The origin of this receptor is an adult woman who had mild COVID-19 (a few samples of this study predate the infection). Cell type and time point are not known. Sample: PBMCs or a T cell subset sorted from them (not recorded which). CDR3 sequence reads: CASSLQGYEQFF. DNA for the CDR3: TGTGCCAGCAGCTTACAAGGTTATGAGCAGTTCTTC.